A single sample gave rise to the 13 T cell receptor beta chains below, sequenced in a study of blood T cell repertoires in COVID-19. Profiling relied on immunoSEQ multiplex PCR, and the TCRdb table lists in-frame clones only, not all of them. The repertoire consists of more than 40,000 clones, with less than 85% occurring once and the leading ten covering about 4.2%. The specimen sequenced was peripheral blood. These TCRs come from a man aged 45 to 65 with active COVID-19.

This clone is classed as medium-sized (0.01 to 0.1%). This sequence joins TRBV4-1 and TRBJ2-5; 8 bases agree with TRBD2. The CDR3 length is 16 residues. Per germline, CDR1 MGHRA and CDR2 YSYEKL. V was clipped by 4 bases and J by 2 bases; unmatched bases: 9. The chain's CDR3 is CASSPRSSGVQETQYF. CDR3 DNA sequence: TGCGCCAGCAGCCCCCGAAGTAGCGGGGTACAAGAGACCCAGTACTTC.

This clone was counted once. The chain couples TRBV24-1 to TRBJ2-7, with 11 bases matching TRBD1. CDR3 length: 16 amino acids. In germline, CDR1 is KGHDR, CDR2 SFDVKD. The trim removed 3 bases at V and 4 bases at J, leaving 7 bases unmatched. The CDR3 loop reads CATSDIGTGGKYEQYF. The CDR3 bases are TGTGCCACCAGTGATATTGGGACAGGGGGGAAATACGAGCAGTACTTC.

The V call is TRBV18, the J call TRBJ1-6; 9 bases are shared with TRBD1. J gave up 8 bases and V 0 bases, and 5 bases lay outside the gene matches. The germline V gene encodes CDR1 KGHSH and CDR2 LQKENI. CDR3 length equals 16 residues. The CDR3 loop reads CASSPPGGQGYSPLHF. The CDR3 DNA follows: TGTGCCAGCTCACCACCGGGCGGACAGGGGTATTCACCCCTCCACTTT.

The chain is built from TRBV27 and TRBJ2-1, with 8 bases identical to TRBD2. Germline V CDR1 and CDR2: MNHEY, SMNVEV (reference sequence). The CDR3 totals 14 residues. V trimming: 8 bases; J trimming: 0 bases; junction bases outside the gene matches: 3. The CDR3 DNA is TGTGCCAGCGCGAGCGGGGGCTCCTACAATGAGCAGTTCTTC. It yields the protein CASASGGSYNEQFF.

The chain is built from TRBV29-1 and TRBJ2-1; 7 bases match TRBD2. CDR1 and CDR2 from the germline V gene are SQVTM and ANQGSEA. The CDR3 is made up of 14 amino acids. Trimming at V came to 2 bases and at J to 10 bases, leaving 11 bases not matched to a gene. This chain's CDR3 is CSVERSSGVGEQFF. The CDR3 nucleotides are TGCAGCGTTGAAAGGTCTAGCGGAGTCGGGGAGCAGTTCTTC.

The rearrangement uses TRBV6-6 and TRBJ2-2; 10 bases match TRBD1. Losses at the gene ends were 8 bases for V and 1 base for J; bases not matched to a gene: 7. CDR3 size: 16 residues. The germline V gene has CDR1 MNHNY and CDR2 SVGAGI (reference sequence). CDR3 coding DNA: TGTGCCAGCCTTCGGGGACAGGGGCGGAACACCGGGGAGCTGTTTTTT. As protein: CASLRGQGRNTGELFF.

V gene TRBV5-6 combines with J gene TRBJ2-5; D is possibly TRBD2 (7 bases). The CDR3 has 15 amino acids. Per the germline V gene, CDR1 is SGHDT and CDR2 is YYEEEE. V was trimmed by 1 base and J by 9 bases, leaving 19 bases between them. This CDR3 is CASSLKGGGYVSQYF. For the CDR3, the DNA is TGTGCCAGCAGCTTGAAGGGGGGAGGGTACGTTTCCCAGTACTTC.

V is TRBV6-5 and J is TRBJ2-5; possible D gene TRBD1, 6 bases. With 4 bases removed from V and 1 base from J, the gap between germline ends came to 16 bases. This CDR3 region has 16 residues. Germline values: CDR1 MNHEY, CDR2 SVGAGI. CDR3 nucleotide sequence: TGTGCCAGCAGTTGGCAACTGGGGGCAACCCAAGAGACCCAGTACTTC. Translated, it gives CASSWQLGATQETQYF.

The chain links TRBV6-2 or TRBV6-3 to TRBJ1-2; 7 bases fit TRBD1. Germline V CDR1 and CDR2: MNHEY, SVGEGT. This CDR3 has 14 residues. J gave up 1 base and V 5 bases, and 4 bases lay outside the gene matches. CDR3 amino acids: CASSPQGVNYGYTF. The DNA of the CDR3 is TGTGCCAGCAGTCCGCAGGGGGTTAACTATGGCTACACCTTC.

The CDR3 loop reads CASTQGGSFTEAFF. The CDR3 DNA follows: TGTGCCAGCACCCAAGGAGGGTCGTTCACTGAAGCTTTCTTT. The genes are TRBV6-5 and TRBJ1-1, with no clear D. CDR1 and CDR2 from the germline V gene are MNHEY and SVGAGI. The CDR3 has 14 residues. V lost 7 bases, J lost 4 bases, and 16 bases lay in between.

V usage is TRBV28 and J usage is TRBJ1-5; TRBD1 matches 9 bases. The CDR3 is 15 residues long. V shed 7 bases and J 7 bases; nucleotides not matched to a gene: 11. Germline V gene data show CDR1 as MDHEN and CDR2 as SYDVKM. CDR3 amino acids: CASNSPGQGNQPQHF. CDR3 sequence (DNA): TGTGCCAGCAACTCTCCGGGACAGGGAAACCAGCCCCAGCATTTT.

The CDR3 loop reads CASSGTGPKHLYF. The CDR3 coding sequence is TGTGCCAGTTCCGGGACAGGGCCGAAACACCTATATTTT. The chain couples TRBV28 to TRBJ1-3, with 9 bases matching TRBD1. Germline assignment: CDR1 MDHEN and CDR2 SYDVKM. CDR3 length: 13 amino acids. V gave up 9 bases and J gave up 14 bases; unmatched junction bases: 14.

The J gene is TRBJ2-3, the V gene TRBV29-1, with no clear D. V lost 5 bases to trimming and J lost 0 bases, with 12 bases between them. The germline CDR1 and CDR2 sequences are SQVTM and ANQGSEA. This CDR3 has 14 amino acids. CDR3 in DNA: TGCAGCGTTAAGAGAGCCCAAAGCACAGATACGCAGTATTTT. It is translated as CSVKRAQSTDTQYF.